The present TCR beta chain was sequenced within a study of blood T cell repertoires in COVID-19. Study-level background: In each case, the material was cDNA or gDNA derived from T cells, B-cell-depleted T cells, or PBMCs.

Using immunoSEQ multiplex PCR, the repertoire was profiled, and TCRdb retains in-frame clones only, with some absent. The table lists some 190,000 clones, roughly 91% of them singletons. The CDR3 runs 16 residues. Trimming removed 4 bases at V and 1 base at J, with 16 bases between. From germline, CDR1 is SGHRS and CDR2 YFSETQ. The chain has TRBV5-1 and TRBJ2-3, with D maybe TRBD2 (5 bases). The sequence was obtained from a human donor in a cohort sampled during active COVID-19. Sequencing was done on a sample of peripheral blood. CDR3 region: CASSSSSFEGTDTQYF. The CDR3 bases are TGCGCCAGCAGCAGCTCTAGCTTTGAGGGCACAGATACGCAGTATTTT. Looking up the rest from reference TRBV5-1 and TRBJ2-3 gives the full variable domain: KAGVTQTPRYLIKTRGQQVTLSCSPISGHRSVSWYQQTPGQGLQFLFEYFSETQRNKGNFPGRFSGRQFSNSRSEMNVSTLELGDSALYLCASSSSSFEGTDTQYFGPGTRLTVL.